The 25 T cell receptor beta chains below come from one sample, sequenced in a study of B cell selection in AIRE deficiency. CD4+CD127+ cells were sorted as the conventional CD4 T cells. Some clones are missing from TCRdb's copy, which holds only in-frame ones; the method was immunoSEQ multiplex PCR. The top ten clones hold around 0.31% of a sample with tens of thousands of clones, less than 98% of them seen once. Sequences were obtained from conventional CD4+ T cells sorted from PBMCs. All receptors derive from a human donor with AIRE deficiency.

CDR3: CASSVNPRETDTQYF. The CDR3 DNA follows: TGTGCCAGCAGCGTGAACCCCCGGGAGACAGATACGCAGTATTTT. This sequence joins TRBV9 and TRBJ2-3, with D possibly TRBD2 on 6 matching bases. Trimming left V 2 bases short and J 3 bases short, with 13 bases between. CDR3 length: 15 residues. Germline assignment: CDR1 SGDLS and CDR2 YYNGEE.

The chain employs TRBV5-5 and TRBJ2-7; unclear D gene. This CDR3 contains 14 residues. Looked up from germline, CDR1 is SGHKS and CDR2 is YYEKEE (reference sequence). V was cut by 5 bases and J by 3 bases, with 15 bases left in between. CDR3 DNA: TGTGCCAGCAGTCCGGACGGGCGTGTCTACGAGCAGTACTTC. Residues: CASSPDGRVYEQYF.

The rearrangement uses TRBV5-6 and TRBJ2-5, with 10 bases that match TRBD2. The CDR3 runs to 15 residues. In germline, CDR1 is SGHDT, CDR2 YYEEEE. Germline trimming cut 0 bases from V and 4 bases from J; bases unmatched to any gene: 3. DNA for the CDR3: TGTGCCAGCAGCTTGGTGGCTAGCGGGAGAGAGACCCAGTACTTC. This codes for CASSLVASGRETQYF.

J is TRBJ1-2 and V is TRBV12-5; tentative D call: TRBD1 (5 bases). The germline gives CDR1 LGHNT, CDR2 FRNRAP. The CDR3 consists of 16 residues. The V end lost 0 bases, the J end lost 6 bases, and 17 bases lay between the germline ends. DNA of the CDR3: TGTGCTAGTGGTTTGGTACGGGGGGAAATAGCGGATGGCTACACCTTC. Residues: CASGLVRGEIADGYTF.

The rearrangement uses TRBV28 and TRBJ2-7, with 7 bases that match TRBD2. This CDR3 contains 13 residues. V trimming: 5 bases; J trimming: 2 bases; junction bases outside the gene matches: 3. Looked up from germline, CDR1 is MDHEN and CDR2 is SYDVKM. In DNA, the CDR3 is TGTGCCAGCAGTCCAAGCGGGACCTACGAGCAGTACTTC. This sequence encodes CASSPSGTYEQYF.

This rearrangement joins TRBV28 to TRBJ2-1; 9 bases match TRBD1. J gave up 7 bases and V 5 bases, and 9 bases lay outside the gene matches. Per the germline V gene, CDR1 is MDHEN and CDR2 is SYDVKM. This CDR3 region has 15 residues. CDR3 in amino acids: CASSLGTGWRNEQFF. The CDR3, as DNA: TGTGCCAGCAGTCTGGGGACAGGGTGGAGAAATGAGCAGTTCTTC.

The V call is TRBV2, the J call TRBJ2-2; D possibly corresponds to TRBD1 (6 bases). Germline values: CDR1 SNHLY, CDR2 FYNNEI. V was shortened by 5 bases and J by 5 bases, with 15 bases between the two germline ends. This CDR3 spans 15 amino acids. CDR3 sequence reads: CASSSGARWTGELFF. For the CDR3, the DNA is TGTGCCAGCAGTTCAGGGGCGCGGTGGACCGGGGAGCTGTTTTTT.

V usage is TRBV7-3 and J usage is TRBJ1-2; no reliable D call. The V and J ends lost 1 base and 1 base respectively, with 16 bases between them. The CDR3 is 17 residues long. The germline V gene has CDR1 SGHTA and CDR2 FQGTGA. CDR3 sequence: CASSLRASPPFNYGYTF. In nucleotides, the CDR3 is TGTGCCAGCAGCTTAAGGGCCTCCCCCCCCTTTAACTATGGCTACACCTTC.

V is TRBV6-1 and J is TRBJ2-5; D unresolved. CDR3 length equals 12 residues. Germline V gene data show CDR1 as MNHNS and CDR2 as SASEGT. The V and J ends lost 6 bases and 6 bases respectively, with 11 bases between them. This CDR3 is CASSILGQTQYF. The CDR3 nucleotides read TGTGCCAGCAGCATTCTTGGGCAGACCCAGTACTTC.

The chain combines TRBV6-5 with TRBJ1-1, with TRBD1 matching 8 bases. Germline CDR1 MNHEY, CDR2 SVGAGI. The ends lost 2 bases at V and 1 base at J; junction bases unmatched: 3. The CDR3 runs 15 residues. CDR3 loop: CASSYHGTGNTEAFF. The CDR3 nucleotides read TGTGCCAGCAGTTACCATGGGACAGGGAACACTGAAGCTTTCTTT.

There are a few counts of this clone. This chain's CDR3 is CASSQDLFVGQPQHF. The DNA for the CDR3 is TGCGCCAGCAGCCAAGATCTCTTTGTCGGGCAGCCCCAGCATTTT. The chain is built from TRBV4-3 and TRBJ1-5, with D unresolved. Trimming removed 0 bases at V and 7 bases at J, with 13 bases between. The CDR3 runs to 15 residues. The germline V gene encodes CDR1 LGHNA and CDR2 YSLEER.

Only a few counts were recorded for this clone. The rearrangement uses TRBV2 and TRBJ2-2, with 12 bases fitting TRBD1. The V gene's germline CDR1 is SNHLY and CDR2 FYNNEI. The trim removed 4 bases at V and 6 bases at J, leaving 3 bases unmatched. This CDR3 contains 15 residues. The CDR3 nucleotides are TGTGCCAGCAGTGGGGGACAGGGGGCGCCCGGGGAGCTGTTTTTT. This translates into CASSGGQGAPGELFF.

This clone was picked up one time. The chain employs TRBV14 and TRBJ2-3; D gene uncertain. The CDR3 contains 17 residues. CDR1 and CDR2 from the germline V gene are SGHDN and FVKESK. Trimming shortened V by 1 base and J by 4 bases, and 18 bases separated the two germline ends. Written as DNA, the CDR3 is TGTGCCAGCAGCCAAGGGGGAATATGGGTTTTCTCAGATACGCAGTATTTT. This translates into CASSQGGIWVFSDTQYF. Complete variable domain (other parts from reference TRBV14 and TRBJ2-3): EAGVTQFPSHSVIEKGQTVTLRCDPISGHDNLYWYRRVMGKEIKFLLHFVKESKQDESGMPNNRFLAERTGGTYSTLKVQPAELEDSGVYFCASSQGGIWVFSDTQYFGPGTRLTVL.

The chain recombines TRBV10-3 with TRBJ2-1; D uncertain. The CDR3 has 16 residues. V lost 0 bases, J lost 9 bases, and 18 bases lay in between. Germline loops: CDR1 ENHRY, CDR2 SYGVKD. CDR3 sequence reads: CAISESLARVSGEQFF. The CDR3 DNA reads TGTGCCATCAGTGAGTCACTGGCTAGAGTTTCTGGTGAGCAGTTCTTC.

The chain joins TRBV6-6 to TRBJ1-2, with a tentative D call TRBD1 (6 bases). This CDR3 region has 11 residues. V lost 6 bases to trimming and J lost 7 bases, with 9 bases between them. The germline V gene has CDR1 MNHNY and CDR2 SVGAGI (reference sequence). Written as DNA, the CDR3 is TGTGCCAGCAGCCAGGGGCTTGGCTACACCTTC. This translates into CASSQGLGYTF.

The chain carries TRBV19 and TRBJ1-5; tentatively, D is TRBD1 (6 bases). V was clipped by 5 bases and J by 6 bases, with 20 bases between them. The CDR3 totals 16 residues. The V gene's germline CDR1 is LNHDA and CDR2 SQIVND (reference sequence). The CDR3 bases are TGTGCCAGTAGTCCCGGGCCTGACAGGATTTCTCAGCCCCAGCATTTT. Translating gives CASSPGPDRISQPQHF.

This chain links TRBV5-4 with TRBJ2-6; TRBD1 matches at 7 bases. CDR1 and CDR2 from the germline V gene are SGHNT and YYREEE (reference sequence). This CDR3 region has 17 residues. J was trimmed by 8 bases and V by 1 base; bases with no gene match: 12. Here the CDR3 reads CASSLNRGPVGTNVLTF. Written as DNA, the CDR3 is TGTGCCAGCAGCTTGAACAGGGGACCGGTCGGTACCAACGTCCTGACTTTC.

This chain joins TRBV20-1 and TRBJ2-3; D unresolved. The CDR3 loop spans 10 amino acids. In germline, CDR1 is DFQATT, CDR2 SNEGSKA (reference sequence). The germline V and J ends were trimmed by 2 bases and 12 bases, with 9 bases remaining between them. The CDR3 sequence: CSARQEAQYF. The CDR3 DNA reads TGCAGTGCTAGACAGGAAGCCCAGTATTTT.

The CDR3 sequence: CASSELRGQYF. The CDR3 bases are TGTGCCAGCAGTGAACTCCGTGGGCAGTATTTT. The chain combines TRBV2 with TRBJ2-3; D ambiguous. Germline CDR1 SNHLY, CDR2 FYNNEI. The germline V and J ends were trimmed by 2 bases and 11 bases, with 8 bases remaining between them. CDR3 size: 11 residues. Filled out from reference TRBV2 and TRBJ2-3, the complete variable domain reads EPEVTQTPSHQVTQMGQEVILRCVPISNHLYFYWYRQILGQKVEFLVSFYNNEISEKSEIFDDQFSVERPDGSNFTLKIRSTKLEDSAMYFCASSELRGQYFGPGTRLTVL.

In nucleotides, the CDR3 is TGTGCCAGCAGCGCGCACGGGACTCTTTACAATGAGCAGTTCTTC. This translates into CASSAHGTLYNEQFF. The rearrangement links TRBV11-3 to TRBJ2-1, with D maybe TRBD2 (6 bases). The CDR3 has 15 residues. The V and J ends lost 5 bases and 4 bases respectively, with 15 bases between them. Germline V gives CDR1 SGHNT, CDR2 YENEEA.

V usage is TRBV15 and J usage is TRBJ2-7; unclear D gene. CDR3 length: 13 amino acids. The V end was cut by 0 bases, the J end by 7 bases, with 10 bases between. Germline lookup yields CDR1 LNHNV and CDR2 YYDKDF (reference sequence). CDR3 DNA: TGTGCCACCAGCAGAGATCGGTTCCGAGAGCAGTACTTC. Amino acids: CATSRDRFREQYF.

V and J are TRBV2 and TRBJ2-7, with D possibly matching TRBD1 (5 bases). This CDR3 spans 14 amino acids. Trimming cost V 2 bases and J 0 bases, with 8 bases left between them. Germline V gene data show CDR1 as SNHLY and CDR2 as FYNNEI. The DNA of the CDR3 is TGTGCCAGCAGTGAACAGGGTACCTCCTACGAGCAGTACTTC. Residues: CASSEQGTSYEQYF.

The rearrangement links TRBV6-6 to TRBJ2-5, with a tentative D call TRBD1 (7 bases). In germline, CDR1 is MNHNY, CDR2 SVGAGI (reference sequence). Trimming took 10 bases from V and 4 from J, leaving 16 bases between them. This CDR3 comprises 13 residues. For the CDR3, the DNA is TGTGCCACGGCAGGGGGGCGGGGAGAGACCCAGTACTTC. Translation: CATAGGRGETQYF.

The rearrangement links TRBV5-1 to TRBJ2-7, with 7 bases lining up with TRBD2. CDR1 SGHRS and CDR2 YFSETQ come from the germline V gene. CDR3 size: 15 residues. The V segment lost 0 bases and the J segment 2 bases; nucleotides outside the gene matches: 5. The CDR3 DNA is TGCGCCAGCAGCTTGGGGCTAGCGGACGCCTACGAGCAGTACTTC. Translation gives CASSLGLADAYEQYF. The variable domain in full, with the rest retrieved from reference TRBV5-1 and TRBJ2-7, is KAGVTQTPRYLIKTRGQQVTLSCSPISGHRSVSWYQQTPGQGLQFLFEYFSETQRNKGNFPGRFSGRQFSNSRSEMNVSTLELGDSALYLCASSLGLADAYEQYFGPGTRLTVT.

In its sample, this clone was seen once. The chain is built from TRBV7-8 and TRBJ2-5; 15 nucleotides agree with TRBD2. The germline V gene has CDR1 SGHVS and CDR2 FQNEAQ. CDR3 size: 16 residues. J was trimmed by 4 bases and V by 3 bases; bases with no gene match: 3. The DNA of the CDR3 is TGTGCCAGCAGCTTCCGGACTAGCGGGAGGGGAGAGACCCAGTACTTC. As protein: CASSFRTSGRGETQYF. The whole variable domain, remainder taken from reference TRBV7-8 and TRBJ2-5, is GAGVSQSPRYKVAKRGQDVALRCDPISGHVSLFWYQQALGQGPEFLTYFQNEAQLDKSGLPSDRFFAERPEGSVSTLKIQRTQQEDSAVYLCASSFRTSGRGETQYFGPGTRLLVL.